The clone carrying this T cell receptor (beta chain) came up many times. The CDR3 sequence is 13 residues long. The germline V gene encodes CDR1 LGHDT and CDR2 YNNKEL (reference sequence). V lost 2 bases, J lost 9 bases, and 11 bases lay in between. RNA transcripts provided the source from which TCR beta CDR3 regions were amplified. Primed by the HTBI set, a first-round RT-PCR was run on the TCR CDR3. Using its own MiXCR run on the multiplex PCR reads, TCRdb lists one record per CDR3 protein. The table has over 300,000 distinct CDR3 sequences, roughly 13% seen once. This sample is part of a study of T cells in Graves' hyperthyroidism and ophthalmopathy. The hyperthyroidism patients had all been newly diagnosed, and their disease duration was under 2 months. Their ages ranged from 18 to 65 years. Uncontrolled infection, other autoimmune disease, pregnancy or lactation disqualified patients from enrolment.

This rearrangement joins TRBV3-1 to TRBJ2-1; TRBD2 might be the D (6 bases). Material: blood. The receptor was isolated from a woman aged 55-69 years with Graves' hyperthyroidism. CDR3 DNA: TGTGCCAGCAGCCAACGCGGGAAAATTGAGCAGTTCTTC. Translated: CASSQRGKIEQFF.